These 23 T cell receptor beta chains came from one sample sequenced in a study of T cell repertoires in cytomegalovirus infection. Each CDR3 protein gets one entry after TCRdb re-called the reads with MiXCR. Of roughly 630,000 distinct CDR3 sequences listed, around 24% are singletons. Sequencing used CD8+ T cells from PBMCs. Receptors were obtained from a human donor in good health (CMV status not recorded). Some clones in this sample may be carry-over from other donors' samples.

There are a few counts of this clonotype. The chain links TRBV13 to TRBJ2-1; the D is unclear. The CDR3 length is 15 residues. V lost 0 bases and J 4 bases, leaving 10 bases between the germline ends. The germline V gene has CDR1 PRHDT and CDR2 FYEKMQ (reference sequence). CDR3 DNA: TGTGCCAGCAGCTTAGGGCCGGAGACTTACAATGAGCAGTTCTTC. Translated, it gives CASSLGPETYNEQFF. Combining the CDR3 with reference TRBV13 and TRBJ2-1 gives the whole variable domain AAGVIQSPRHLIKEKRETATLKCYPIPRHDTVYWYQQGPGQDPQFLISFYEKMQSDKGSIPDRFSAQQFSDYHSELNMSSLELGDSALYFCASSLGPETYNEQFFGPGTRLTVL.

This clonotype showed up many times. The rearrangement links TRBV12-3 or TRBV12-4 to TRBJ1-1; no clear D. V was pared by 5 bases and J by 0 bases, with 7 bases between. The CDR3 has 13 amino acids. The CDR3 reads CASSLILNTEAFF. The CDR3 region has the DNA TGTGCCAGCAGTCTGATCTTGAACACTGAAGCTTTCTTT.

Notes on this clonotype: Germline and junction disagree at one end, which may indicate a read error. V is TRBV13 and J is TRBJ2-1, with D unclear. CDR1 and CDR2 from the germline V gene are PRHDT and FYEKMQ (reference sequence). The CDR3 runs to 16 residues. The chain's CDR3 is CANSLTGYLSYNEQFF. CDR3 nucleotides: TGTGCCAACAGCCTAACCGGTTACCTTTCCTACAATGAGCAGTTCTTC.

J is TRBJ1-5 and V is TRBV28; D call uncertain. Deletions cut 6 bases from V and 0 bases from J, with 9 bases between. This CDR3 is 14 amino acids long. The germline V gene has CDR1 MDHEN and CDR2 SYDVKM. This chain's CDR3 is CASSPLISNQPQHF. The CDR3 bases are TGTGCCAGCAGCCCCCTAATTAGCAATCAGCCCCAGCATTTT. Full variable domain (rest looked up from reference TRBV28 and TRBJ1-5): DVKVTQSSRYLVKRTGEKVFLECVQDMDHENMFWYRQDPGLGLRLIYFSYDVKMKEKGDIPEGYSVSREKKERFSLILESASTNQTSMYLCASSPLISNQPQHFGDGTRLSIL.

This clonotype was counted at least ten times. This chain links TRBV7-8 with TRBJ2-7; 7 bases match TRBD1. Trimming at V came to 5 bases and at J to 2 bases, leaving 9 bases not matched to a gene. This CDR3 region has 15 residues. The germline V gene has CDR1 SGHVS and CDR2 FQNEAQ. CDR3: CASSPDRTGPYEQYF. DNA of the CDR3: TGTGCCAGCAGCCCGGACCGGACAGGACCCTACGAGCAGTACTTC.

The V gene is TRBV19, the J gene TRBJ2-1; D unresolved. Trimming pared 4 bases from V and 6 bases from J, leaving 16 bases between. The CDR3 contains 15 residues. The germline CDR1 and CDR2 sequences are LNHDA and SQIVND (reference sequence). The CDR3 loop is CASSKSGQPINEQFF. CDR3 DNA: TGTGCCAGTAGTAAATCTGGCCAACCTATCAATGAGCAGTTCTTC. Full variable domain (rest looked up from reference TRBV19 and TRBJ2-1): DGGITQSPKYLFRKEGQNVTLSCEQNLNHDAMYWYRQDPGQGLRLIYYSQIVNDFQKGDIAEGYSVSREKKESFPLTVTSAQKNPTAFYLCASSKSGQPINEQFFGPGTRLTVL.

This clonotype has just a few counts. J is TRBJ1-1 and V is TRBV7-9; tentatively, D is TRBD1 (5 bases). Trimming shortened V by 5 bases and J by 5 bases, and 15 bases separated the two germline ends. The germline CDR1 and CDR2 sequences are SEHNR and FQNEAQ (reference sequence). The CDR3 has 14 residues. DNA of the CDR3: TGTGCCAGCAGCGGCATCGGGGGGAATACTGAAGCTTTCTTT. As protein: CASSGIGGNTEAFF.

This clonotype was found a few times. The DNA for the CDR3 is TGCAGTGCTAGAGATCGCGGGGGGCCCTACAATGAGCAGTTCTTC. This encodes CSARDRGGPYNEQFF. The genes are TRBV20-1 and TRBJ2-1; TRBD2 matches at 8 bases. With V trimmed by 0 bases and J by 2 bases, 3 bases remained unmatched. The germline V gene encodes CDR1 DFQATT and CDR2 SNEGSKA (reference sequence). The CDR3 has 15 residues.

The CDR3 is CSALAVTSYEQYF. CDR3 coding DNA: TGCAGTGCTCTAGCGGTGACTTCCTACGAGCAGTACTTC. This chain links TRBV20-1 with TRBJ2-7, with TRBD2 matching 7 bases. Germline-derived CDR1 and CDR2 are DFQATT and SNEGSKA (reference sequence). This CDR3 region has 13 residues. The V gene end was trimmed by 5 bases and the J gene end by 1 base; junction bases not matched to a gene: 5.

The chain combines TRBV3-1 with TRBJ2-5; D is unresolved. In germline, CDR1 is LGHDT, CDR2 YNNKEL (reference sequence). The CDR3 runs to 14 residues. V lost 4 bases and J 4 bases, leaving 13 bases between the germline ends. The CDR3 DNA follows: TGTGCCAGCAGCCCTGAGAGCGTCCGAGAGACCCAGTACTTC. Its translation is CASSPESVRETQYF.

The chain has TRBV12-5 and TRBJ2-3; 7 bases agree with TRBD2. This CDR3 is 17 amino acids long. Germline V CDR1 and CDR2: LGHNT, FRNRAP. V was clipped by 3 bases and J by 5 bases; unmatched bases: 14. CDR3 DNA sequence: TGTGCTAGTGGTTTACCTGAGGAAGCGGGGAAGCAAGATACGCAGTATTTT. This translates into CASGLPEEAGKQDTQYF.

Only a few counts were recorded for this clonotype. This chain joins TRBV20-1 and TRBJ2-1; perhaps TRBD2 as D (5 bases). Germline values: CDR1 DFQATT, CDR2 SNEGSKA (reference sequence). Trimming cost V 1 base and J 2 bases, with 9 bases left between them. The CDR3 is 14 amino acids. CDR3: CSARGADTYNEQFF. The CDR3 bases are TGCAGTGCTAGAGGAGCGGATACCTACAATGAGCAGTTCTTC.

The rearrangement joins TRBV6-1 to TRBJ1-2; 8 nucleotides line up with TRBD1. The germline V gene has CDR1 MNHNS and CDR2 SASEGT. The V and J ends lost 9 bases and 5 bases, in that order; junction bases with no gene match: 14. CDR3 length: 15 residues. As DNA, the CDR3 is TGTGCCAGTCGGGAAGGACAGGGTGTTGGGTATGGCTACACCTTC. Translating it yields CASREGQGVGYGYTF.

J is TRBJ2-1 and V is TRBV7-9; 7 nucleotides line up with TRBD1. The V and J ends lost 6 bases and 6 bases, in that order; junction bases with no gene match: 5. The CDR3 is 13 residues long. Germline V gene data show CDR1 as SEHNR and CDR2 as FQNEAQ (reference sequence). The CDR3, as DNA: TGTGCCAGCAGACGAGGGACAGTCAATGAGCAGTTCTTC. Encoded protein: CASRRGTVNEQFF.

This clonotype occurred many times. The chain has TRBV7-6 and TRBJ2-7; 7 nucleotides match TRBD1. V trimming: 5 bases; J trimming: 3 bases; junction bases outside the gene matches: 7. CDR1 and CDR2 (germline): SGHVS, FNYEAQ. This CDR3 is built from 14 residues. The DNA for the CDR3 is TGTGCCAGCAGCCCCCGCCGGGACAGCTACGAGCAGTACGTC. This sequence encodes CASSPRRDSYEQYV.

This clonotype was seen a few times. The chain links TRBV6-6 to TRBJ1-1; maybe TRBD1 (6 bases). Germline V lookup: CDR1 MNHNY, CDR2 SVGAGI (reference sequence). This CDR3 contains 15 residues. Trimming left V 0 bases short and J 5 bases short, with 13 bases between. CDR3 DNA: TGTGCCAGCAGTTACTCGCAGGGGCGAGGGACTGAAGCTTTCTTT. This codes for CASSYSQGRGTEAFF.

This clonotype was counted many times. The rearrangement links TRBV7-9 to TRBJ1-1; tentatively, D is TRBD1 (5 bases). Trimming cost V 5 bases and J 4 bases, with 11 bases left between them. Germline-derived CDR1 and CDR2 are SEHNR and FQNEAQ (reference sequence). This CDR3 region has 13 residues. CDR3 bases: TGTGCCAGCAGCCCAGGACACCTCACTGAAGCTTTCTTT. Amino acid sequence: CASSPGHLTEAFF.

This clonotype has a count of ten or more. J is TRBJ2-7 and V is TRBV7-9; D call uncertain. The germline V and J ends were trimmed by 4 bases and 6 bases, with 16 bases remaining between them. This CDR3 has 14 amino acids. Germline-derived CDR1 and CDR2 are SEHNR and FQNEAQ (reference sequence). Here the CDR3 reads CASSSEDGYGEQYV. As DNA, the CDR3 is TGTGCCAGCAGCTCCGAGGACGGATACGGCGAGCAGTACGTC.

The chain joins TRBV18 to TRBJ2-5; TRBD2 agrees at 7 bases. This CDR3 is 15 amino acids long. V trimming: 3 bases; J trimming: 4 bases; junction bases outside the gene matches: 8. Looked up from germline, CDR1 is KGHSH and CDR2 is LQKENI. The CDR3 nucleotides read TGTGCCAGCTCACCCGCGGACGGCGGGGGAGAGACCCAGTACTTC. Amino acids: CASSPADGGGETQYF.

On this clonotype: The conserved phenylalanine or tryptophan normally closing the CDR3 is absent here, so this likely arose from a read error. The limits of the CDR3 on the DNA are not certain, so only TCRdb's listed CDR3 is given. The V gene is TRBV13, the J gene TRBJ2-7; the table's D call, TRBD2, was not checked against the DNA. The germline V gene has CDR1 PRHDT and CDR2 FYEKMQ (reference sequence). The CDR3 has 13 residues if both end residues are counted. CDR3 residues: CASSSWGEAISSL.

This chain joins TRBV6-5 and TRBJ2-1; 9 bases are shared with TRBD1. CDR3 length equals 13 residues. The V segment lost 6 bases and the J segment 6 bases; nucleotides outside the gene matches: 3. Germline assignment: CDR1 MNHEY and CDR2 SVGAGI. In DNA, the CDR3 is TGTGCCAGCAGACGGGACAGGGTCAATGAGCAGTTCTTC. It yields the protein CASRRDRVNEQFF.

This clonotype was seen a few times. CDR3 nucleotides: TGTGCCATCGGTGGCGGGGCCTTCAATGAGCAGTTCTTC. It yields the protein CAIGGGAFNEQFF. This chain links TRBV10-3 with TRBJ2-1, with D perhaps matching TRBD2 (6 bases). Trimming took off 8 bases at V and 6 bases at J, with 14 bases between the two ends. CDR3 length: 13 amino acids. Germline values: CDR1 ENHRY, CDR2 SYGVKD.

This clonotype has a handful of counts. CDR3 sequence: CSVEDPRGGLTYNEQFF. The CDR3 bases are TGCAGCGTTGAAGATCCTAGGGGGGGACTCACGTACAATGAGCAGTTCTTC. The chain couples TRBV29-1 to TRBJ2-1, with a possible D match to TRBD2 (7 bases). CDR3 size: 17 residues. V dropped 0 bases and J dropped 4 bases, with 19 bases sitting between them. Germline CDR1 and CDR2: SQVTM and ANQGSEA.